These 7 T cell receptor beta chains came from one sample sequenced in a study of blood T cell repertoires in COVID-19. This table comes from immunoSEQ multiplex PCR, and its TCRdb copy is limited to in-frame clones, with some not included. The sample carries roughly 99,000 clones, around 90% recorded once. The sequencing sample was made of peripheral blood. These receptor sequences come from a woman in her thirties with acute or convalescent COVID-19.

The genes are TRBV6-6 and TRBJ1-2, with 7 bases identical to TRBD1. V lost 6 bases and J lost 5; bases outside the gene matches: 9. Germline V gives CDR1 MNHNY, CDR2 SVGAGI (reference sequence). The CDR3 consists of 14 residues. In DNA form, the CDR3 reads TGTGCCAGCAGCGGAACCGGGACAGCTTATGGCTACACCTTC. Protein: CASSGTGTAYGYTF.

In DNA form, the CDR3 reads TGCGCCAGCTTAGAGAGGGAGGGGAACTATGGCTACACCTTC. Its protein is CASLEREGNYGYTF. The chain uses TRBV10-2 and TRBJ1-2; possible D gene TRBD1, 5 bases. V lost 8 bases and J lost 2, with 15 bases in between. The CDR3 sequence is 14 residues long. CDR1 is WSHSY, CDR2 SAAADI, per germline.

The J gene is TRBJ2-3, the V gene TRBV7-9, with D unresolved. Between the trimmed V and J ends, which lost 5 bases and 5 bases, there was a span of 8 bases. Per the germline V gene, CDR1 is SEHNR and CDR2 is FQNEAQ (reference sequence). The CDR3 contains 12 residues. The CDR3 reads CASSPLGDTQYF. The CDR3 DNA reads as TGTGCCAGCAGCCCGCTCGGAGATACGCAGTATTTT. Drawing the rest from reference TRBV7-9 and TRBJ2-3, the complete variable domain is DTGVSQNPRHKITKRGQNVTFRCDPISEHNRLYWYRQTLGQGPEFLTYFQNEAQLEKSRLLSDRFSAERPKGSFSTLEIQRTEQGDSAMYLCASSPLGDTQYFGPGTRLTVL.

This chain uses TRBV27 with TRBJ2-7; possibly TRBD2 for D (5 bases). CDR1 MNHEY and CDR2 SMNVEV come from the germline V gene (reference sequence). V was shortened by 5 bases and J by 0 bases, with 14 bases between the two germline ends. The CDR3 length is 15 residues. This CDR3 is CASSGSAGLSYEQYF. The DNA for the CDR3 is TGTGCCAGCAGTGGAAGTGCAGGACTCTCCTACGAGCAGTACTTC.

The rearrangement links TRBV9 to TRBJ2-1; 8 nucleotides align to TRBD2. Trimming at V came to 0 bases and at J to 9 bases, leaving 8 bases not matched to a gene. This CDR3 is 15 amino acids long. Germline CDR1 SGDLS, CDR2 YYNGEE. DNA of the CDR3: TGTGCCAGCAGCGTAGGTCTAGCGGGTCAGGGTGAGCAGTTCTTC. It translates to CASSVGLAGQGEQFF.

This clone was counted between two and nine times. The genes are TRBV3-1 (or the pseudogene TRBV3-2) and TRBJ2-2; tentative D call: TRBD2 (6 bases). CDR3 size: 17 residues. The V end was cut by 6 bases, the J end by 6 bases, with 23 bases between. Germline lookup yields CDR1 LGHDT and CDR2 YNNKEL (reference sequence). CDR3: CASRHTWGGDSAGELFF. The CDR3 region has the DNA TGTGCCAGCAGGCACACTTGGGGCGGGGATTCCGCCGGGGAGCTGTTTTTT.

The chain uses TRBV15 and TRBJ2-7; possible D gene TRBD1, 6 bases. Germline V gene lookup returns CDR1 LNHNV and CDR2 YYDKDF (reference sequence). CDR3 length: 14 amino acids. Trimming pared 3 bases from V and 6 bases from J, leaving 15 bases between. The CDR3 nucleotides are TGTGCCACCAGCAGGGGGGCTGGGCCTGGCGAGCAGTACTTC. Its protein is CATSRGAGPGEQYF.